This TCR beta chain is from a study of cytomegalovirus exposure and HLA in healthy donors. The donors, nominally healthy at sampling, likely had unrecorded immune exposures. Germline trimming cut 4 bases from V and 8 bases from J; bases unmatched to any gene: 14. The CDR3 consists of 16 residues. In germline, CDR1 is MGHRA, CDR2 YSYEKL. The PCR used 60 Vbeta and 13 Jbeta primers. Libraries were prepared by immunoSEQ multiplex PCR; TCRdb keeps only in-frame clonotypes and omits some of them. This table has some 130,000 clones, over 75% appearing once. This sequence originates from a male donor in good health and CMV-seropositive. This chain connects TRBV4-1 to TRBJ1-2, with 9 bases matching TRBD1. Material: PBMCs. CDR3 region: CASSRDRVSVVGGYTF. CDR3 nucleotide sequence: TGCGCCAGCAGCCGGGACAGGGTTTCGGTCGTAGGCGGCTACACCTTC.